Following are 27 T cell receptor beta chains from one sample sequenced in a study of regulatory T cells in long-lasting Graves disease. Time point meaning: newly diagnosed GD, antithyroid drugs for less than 3 months. Generation of the TCR library employed RNA extracted from PBMCs. Combining iRepertoire HTBI primers with Arm-PCR of CDR3 regions, the authors built TCR beta libraries. TCRdb recomputed calls from the multiplex PCR reads with MiXCR, one row per CDR3 protein. In the table there are 350,000 to 500,000 distinct CDR3 sequences, roughly 15% of which are singletons. The same data also went into a second study, on T cells in Graves' hyperthyroidism and ophthalmopathy.

The source material was peripheral blood mononuclear cells (PBMCs), sampled at new diagnosis, from a patient treated with antithyroid drugs. These receptors all come from a woman in her thirties with Graves disease.

As concerns this clonotype: Since a much larger clone is just one base distant, this may be a read error. The conserved final phenylalanine or tryptophan is absent from the CDR3, which likely points to a read error. V is TRBV20-1 and J is TRBJ2-1; a weak D match, TRBD2 (5 bases). The CDR3 is made up of 16 amino acids. Trimming took 1 base from V and 4 from J, leaving 17 bases between them. CDR1 is DFQATT, CDR2 SNEGSKA, per germline (reference sequence). The CDR3 DNA reads as TGCAGTGCTAGAGGCCCGACCGAGGGTTGGTACAATGAGCAGTTCTCC. It encodes CSARGPTEGWYNEQFS.

The chain has TRBV6-1 and TRBJ2-7; D perhaps matches TRBD1 (6 bases). From germline, CDR1 is MNHNS and CDR2 SASEGT. V was clipped by 6 bases and J by 2 bases, with 11 bases between them. The CDR3 length is 13 residues. The CDR3 here is CASRKDRTYEQYF. The CDR3 DNA follows: TGTGCCAGCAGAAAGGACAGAACCTACGAGCAGTACTTC.

This clonotype has only a few counts. V gene TRBV6-5 combines with J gene TRBJ1-1; maybe TRBD1 (5 bases). The ends were cut back, 4 bases at V and 1 base at J, with 13 bases in the middle. This CDR3 region has 15 residues. In germline, CDR1 is MNHEY, CDR2 SVGAGI. The CDR3: CASSSGPRENTEAFF. In DNA, the CDR3 is TGTGCCAGCAGTTCTGGCCCCAGGGAGAACACTGAAGCTTTCTTT.

This clonotype was seen repeatedly, ten times or more. V is TRBV6-5 and J is TRBJ2-2; 13 bases are shared with TRBD2. Germline V gene data show CDR1 as MNHEY and CDR2 as SVGAGI. The CDR3 is made up of 19 amino acids. V lost 2 bases to trimming and J lost 1 base; unmatched junction nucleotides: 7. The CDR3 here is CASSYRRLAGGKNTGELFF. In DNA form, the CDR3 reads TGTGCCAGCAGTTACCGAAGACTAGCGGGAGGCAAGAACACCGGGGAGCTGTTTTTT.

Here the CDR3 reads CAWMRGWGTEAFF. CDR3 in DNA: TGTGCCTGGATGAGGGGCTGGGGGACTGAAGCTTTCTTT. This chain links TRBV30 with TRBJ1-1; possible D gene TRBD1, 5 bases. This CDR3 has 13 residues. Trimming took off 4 bases at V and 5 bases at J, with 14 bases between the two ends. Germline V lookup: CDR1 GTSNPN, CDR2 SVGIG (reference sequence).

The sample holds many counts of this clonotype. The rearrangement uses TRBV12-3 or TRBV12-4 and TRBJ1-1; 8 bases are shared with TRBD1. V shed 8 bases, J shed 1 base, and the junction held 9 bases outside the gene matches. This CDR3 is built from 15 residues. CDR3 sequence reads: CASRTGLGKNTEAFF. For the CDR3, the DNA is TGTGCCAGCCGGACAGGGCTGGGGAAGAACACTGAAGCTTTCTTT.

The rearrangement uses TRBV20-1 and TRBJ2-5; D is ambiguous. V lost 0 bases and J 5 bases, leaving 7 bases between the germline ends. Per germline, CDR1 DFQATT and CDR2 SNEGSKA (reference sequence). This CDR3 is 12 amino acids long. DNA of the CDR3: TGCAGTGCTAGAGACCCTCAGGAGACCCAGTACTTC. Its protein product is CSARDPQETQYF.

This clonotype was observed many times. The rearrangement joins TRBV11-3 to TRBJ1-6; no firm D call. V lost 4 bases and J lost 7, with 8 bases in between. Germline V gene lookup returns CDR1 SGHNT and CDR2 YENEEA. This CDR3 has 13 residues. The CDR3 spells CASSWGPNSPLHF. DNA for the CDR3: TGTGCCAGCAGCTGGGGTCCGAATTCACCCCTCCACTTT.

In this sample, this clonotype turned up a few times. V and J are TRBV24-1 and TRBJ2-1; 9 bases line up with TRBD2. Germline CDR1 KGHDR, CDR2 SFDVKD. The CDR3 sequence is 16 residues long. V was clipped by 2 bases and J by 0 bases; unmatched bases: 1. This CDR3 reads CATSDYSGSSYNEQFF. The CDR3 region has the DNA TGTGCCACCAGTGATTATAGCGGGAGCTCCTACAATGAGCAGTTCTTC.

The chain carries TRBV4-3 and TRBJ2-3; D remains unclear. This CDR3 is built from 18 residues. V was trimmed by 0 bases and J by 8 bases, leaving 24 bases between them. Looked up from germline, CDR1 is LGHNA and CDR2 is YSLEER. In DNA form, the CDR3 reads TGCGCCAGCAGCCAAGAGACCCCGGGCGGCACCTCGGAGAGTACGCAGTATTTT. Amino acids: CASSQETPGGTSESTQYF.

V usage is TRBV12-3 or TRBV12-4 and J usage is TRBJ2-7; D is uncertain. The CDR3 loop spans 16 amino acids. The ends were cut back, 4 bases at V and 3 bases at J, with 19 bases in the middle. The CDR3 DNA follows: TGTGCCAGCAGTTCCTATCCTCACATGACAAGCTACGAGCAGTACTTC. Residues: CASSSYPHMTSYEQYF.

This clonotype was counted ten times or more. The genes are TRBV11-2 and TRBJ2-1; TRBD2 matches 7 bases. The CDR3 length is 12 residues. V shed 4 bases and J 6 bases; nucleotides not matched to a gene: 0. The germline V gene encodes CDR1 SGHAT and CDR2 FQNNGV. The CDR3 sequence is CASSWTSNEQFF. CDR3 coding DNA: TGTGCCAGCAGCTGGACTAGCAATGAGCAGTTCTTC.

This clonotype was recorded many times. This chain uses TRBV7-9 with TRBJ1-4; D remains ambiguous. Germline V gene data show CDR1 as SEHNR and CDR2 as FQNEAQ (reference sequence). The V and J ends lost 5 bases and 6 bases respectively, with 16 bases between them. The CDR3 spans 15 residues. The CDR3 spells CASSQVSALDEKLFF. The CDR3 coding sequence is TGTGCCAGCAGCCAGGTGTCGGCCCTAGATGAAAAACTGTTTTTT.

This clonotype was observed at least ten times. The gene calls are TRBV11-3 and TRBJ2-1, with TRBD2 identical over 11 bases. Germline-derived CDR1 and CDR2 are SGHNT and YENEEA. After removal of 0 bases from V and 9 bases from J, the junction contained 10 bases not matched to a gene. CDR3 length equals 17 residues. In DNA, the CDR3 is TGTGCCAGCAGCTTAGATAAGTGGCTAGCGGGAGGCACTGAGCAGTTCTTC. Its translation is CASSLDKWLAGGTEQFF.

This clonotype came up many times. This chain connects TRBV18 to TRBJ1-1; 10 bases agree with TRBD1. The J segment lost 1 base and the V segment lost 3 bases, leaving 14 bases of the junction unmatched. The CDR3 extends over 19 amino acids. Germline V gene lookup returns CDR1 KGHSH and CDR2 LQKENI. The CDR3 bases are TGTGCCAGCTCACCTTACGCCCTGGGACAGGGGTCGGCGAACACTGAAGCTTTCTTT. Protein product: CASSPYALGQGSANTEAFF.

About this clonotype itself: This may stem from a read error, because a much larger clone lies one nucleotide away. In DNA form, the CDR3 reads TGTGCCAGCAGCCAAGGTCGGGCATCCGAGCAGTACTTC. This sequence encodes CASSQGRASEQYF. V gene TRBV3-1 combines with J gene TRBJ2-7; D is unclear. Trimming cost V 1 base and J 6 bases, with 10 bases left between them. This CDR3 has 13 amino acids. In germline, CDR1 is LGHDT, CDR2 YNNKEL (reference sequence).

The rearrangement links TRBV29-1 to TRBJ2-1; D unclear. The CDR3 is made up of 12 amino acids. Germline CDR1 reads SQVTM; CDR2 reads ANQGSEA. The CDR3 DNA follows: TGCAGTATGAAGGTTTGGGCTAATGAGCAGTTCTTC. It translates to CSMKVWANEQFF.

This clonotype was recorded at least ten times. The chain has TRBV5-6 and TRBJ1-1; no firm D call. The germline gives CDR1 SGHDT, CDR2 YYEEEE. V shed 1 base and J shed 5 bases, with 9 bases lying between them. The CDR3 totals 13 residues. CDR3 residues: CASSLTVGTEAFF. In DNA, the CDR3 is TGTGCCAGCAGCTTGACAGTGGGGACTGAAGCTTTCTTT.

This clonotype was observed many times. The rearrangement uses TRBV5-1 and TRBJ1-2; D gene uncertain. V lost 0 bases to trimming and J lost 3 bases, with 12 bases between them. CDR3 length: 15 residues. Germline-derived CDR1 and CDR2 are SGHRS and YFSETQ. The CDR3 loop reads CASSLEANPHYGYTF. Written as DNA, the CDR3 is TGCGCCAGCAGCTTGGAGGCAAACCCCCACTATGGCTACACCTTC.

In its sample, this clonotype was seen many times. The chain couples TRBV7-2 to TRBJ2-3, with 9 positions matching TRBD2. This CDR3 has 17 residues. In germline, CDR1 is SGHTA, CDR2 FQGNSA. The junction had 12 bases not matched to a gene; V was cut back by 5 bases and J by 3 bases. The CDR3 is CASSLHLLAGATDTQYF. The CDR3, as DNA: TGTGCCAGCAGCCTCCATCTCTTAGCGGGAGCGACAGATACGCAGTATTTT.

This clonotype was observed at least ten times. The rearrangement uses TRBV20-1 and TRBJ2-1, with D unresolved. Germline CDR1 DFQATT, CDR2 SNEGSKA (reference sequence). The CDR3 loop spans 13 amino acids. Trimming left V 2 bases short and J 4 bases short, with 9 bases between. In DNA, the CDR3 is TGCAGTGCTAGACGTCCTCTTTACAATGAGCAGTTCTTC. This codes for CSARRPLYNEQFF.

This clonotype was detected ten times or more. The J gene is TRBJ1-3, the V gene TRBV20-1, with D perhaps matching TRBD1 (5 bases). CDR1 DFQATT and CDR2 SNEGSKA come from the germline V gene (reference sequence). Trimming removed 1 base at V and 5 bases at J, with 9 bases between. This CDR3 comprises 13 residues. Written as DNA, the CDR3 is TGCAGTGCTAGAGGGGCGGGACGAAACACCATATATTTT. It encodes CSARGAGRNTIYF.

The DNA for the CDR3 is TGTGCCAGCAAGGAGCGGGAGGGGCAAAATGAGCAGTTCTTC. The encoded protein is CASKEREGQNEQFF. V gene TRBV2 combines with J gene TRBJ2-1; 10 nucleotides match TRBD2. The ends lost 7 bases at V and 7 bases at J; junction bases unmatched: 7. This CDR3 is 14 amino acids long. The germline CDR1 and CDR2 sequences are SNHLY and FYNNEI. Variable domain in full (rest from reference TRBV2 and TRBJ2-1): EPEVTQTPSHQVTQMGQEVILRCVPISNHLYFYWYRQILGQKVEFLVSFYNNEISEKSEIFDDQFSVERPDGSNFTLKIRSTKLEDSAMYFCASKEREGQNEQFFGPGTRLTVL.

This clonotype was seen just once. Being one base from a much bigger clone, this may be a read error. This chain links TRBV6-2 or TRBV6-3 with TRBJ2-1; TRBD2 agrees at 14 bases. The CDR3 extends over 16 amino acids. Germline V lookup: CDR1 MNHEY, CDR2 SVGEGT. CDR3 nucleotide sequence: TGTGTCAGCAGCGGAGCGACTAGCGGGAGGGGGAATGAGCAGTTCTTC. It codes for CVSSGATSGRGNEQFF.

This clonotype has a handful of counts. The CDR3 DNA reads TGTGCCAGCAGCGTACTCCCGGGACAGGGGCGAGTCGAAGGCTACACCTTC. Its translation: CASSVLPGQGRVEGYTF. The rearrangement links TRBV9 to TRBJ1-2, with 10 nucleotides matching TRBD1. CDR3 length: 17 residues. The V segment lost 1 base and the J segment 8 bases; nucleotides outside the gene matches: 14. Germline lookup yields CDR1 SGDLS and CDR2 YYNGEE.

This clonotype was detected only once. A far larger clone is a single base away, which makes a read error likely. The CDR3 nucleotides read TGTGCCAGCAGCTATCGACTAGCGGGAGGGAAGGGATACAATGAGCAGTACTTC. Translating gives CASSYRLAGGKGYNEQYF. The J gene is TRBJ2-7, the V gene TRBV11-2; the match to TRBD2 covers 14 bases. V gave up 4 bases and J gave up 7 bases; unmatched junction bases: 15. The CDR3 has 18 amino acids. Germline CDR1 and CDR2: SGHAT and FQNNGV.

This clonotype has ten or more counts. The rearrangement uses TRBV7-9 and TRBJ1-1; a weak D match, TRBD1 (5 bases). There are 14 residues in the CDR3. V dropped 1 base and J dropped 2 bases, with 8 bases sitting between them. CDR1 and CDR2 (germline): SEHNR, FQNEAQ (reference sequence). CDR3 loop: CASSLEGLNTEAFF. The CDR3 nucleotides read TGTGCCAGCAGCTTAGAGGGACTTAACACTGAAGCTTTCTTT.